These T cell receptor beta chains were read from a single sample in a study of OX40 agonist ivuxolimab in advanced cancers. Clones were sequenced by immunoSEQ multiplex PCR, and TCRdb holds only the in-frame ones, with some missing. The table includes around 62,000 clones, roughly 82% detected once. The sample consisted of CD4+ or CD8+ T cells sorted from blood, taken in a trial of the OX40 agonist ivuxolimab. The receptors stem from an adult with an advanced solid tumor such as melanoma, head and neck, liver or kidney cancer. The CDR3 runs from the conserved cysteine through the conserved F or W. A D gene is named only where the DNA matches it firmly. For some rows the clone size is stated as once, few or many, or as a class when expanded; others skip it.

>TRBJ2-6|TRBV7-2|-|-|15
TGTGCCAGCAGCTCTAGGGGGGGCGGGGCCAACGTCCTGACTTTC
CASSSRGGGANVLTF
>TRBJ1-1|TRBV10-3|TRBD1|-|12
TGTGCCACCGGACAGGGGAACACTGAAGCTTTCTTT
CATGQGNTEAFF
>TRBJ2-6|TRBV11-2|TRBD1|-|17
TGTGCCAGCAGCCCGGGACAGAGCTTCTCTGGGGCCAACGTCCTGACTTTC
CASSPGQSFSGANVLTF
>TRBJ2-7|TRBV7-2|-|-|13
TGTGCCAGCAGCACAGATCCAGGGTACGAGCAGTACTTC
CASSTDPGYEQYF
>TRBJ2-1|TRBV6-1|TRBD2|once|15
TGTGCCATCCTCCCCGGGACTAGCGGAAACAATGAGCAGTTCTTC
CAILPGTSGNNEQFF
>TRBJ2-2|TRBV6-5|-|once|15
TGTGCCAGCAGATCCTGGACCAACCTACTAGGGGAGCTGTTTTTT
CASRSWTNLLGELFF
>TRBJ1-6|TRBV27|-|-|16
TGTGCCAGCAGTCCTGGACAGCAATTCCCGACCACCCCCCTCCACTTT
CASSPGQQFPTTPLHF
>TRBJ2-1|TRBV7-2|TRBD1|-|14
TGTGCCAGCAGCCCCCGACAGGGGTTGAATGAGCAGTTCTTC
CASSPRQGLNEQFF
>TRBJ1-1|TRBV18|-|few|15
TGTGCCAGCTCACCTCCACAGGGAGAGAACACTGAAGCTTTCTTT
CASSPPQGENTEAFF
>TRBJ2-5|TRBV6-6|-|-|13
TGTGCCAGCAGGGCCGGGGGATATTGGACCCAGTACTTC
CASRAGGYWTQYF
>TRBJ2-3|TRBV6-6|TRBD1|-|12
TGTGCCAGCAGCCGACAGGGAGATACGCAGTATTTT
CASSRQGDTQYF
>TRBJ2-7|TRBV6-1|TRBD2|-|16
TGTGCCAGCGGGGAAGCGAGGATAGCGGGAGTGCACGAGCAGTACTTC
CASGEARIAGVHEQYF
>TRBJ2-3|TRBV7-9|-|-|15
TGTGCCAGCAGCCGCCTCGGAGAGAGCACAGATACGCAGTATTTT
CASSRLGESTDTQYF
>TRBJ1-5|TRBV19|-|-|13
TGTGCCAGTAGTATTTTGGAAGGTCAGCCCCAGCATTTT
CASSILEGQPQHF
>TRBJ1-1|TRBV7-2|-|few|14
TGTGCCAGCAGCCGCACCGGCATGGACACTGAAGCTTTCTTT
CASSRTGMDTEAFF
>TRBJ2-3|TRBV5-6|-|-|15
TGTGCCAGCATTAAACTGGGGGAGGGCACAGATACGCAGTATTTT
CASIKLGEGTDTQYF
>TRBJ1-2|TRBV29-1|-|-|13
TGCAGCGTTCTCGGGACCGCGCGCTATGGCTACACCTTC
CSVLGTARYGYTF
>TRBJ2-4|TRBV28|-|-|12
TGTGCCACTCGAGGGGGGGGAAACATTCAGTACTTC
CATRGGGNIQYF
>TRBJ2-3|TRBV5-5|TRBD2|-|17
TGTGCCAGCAGCTGGGCGGGAGCCTTCTACCGCACAGATACGCAGTATTTT
CASSWAGAFYRTDTQYF
>TRBJ2-5|TRBV27|-|-|16
TGTGCCAGCAGTTTCCCAGACTCGCACACCGGGGAGACCCAGTACTTC
CASSFPDSHTGETQYF
>TRBJ2-7|TRBV4-3|TRBD1|-|15
TGCGCCAGCAGCCTTGATAGACAGGGGATCTACGAGCAGTACTTC
CASSLDRQGIYEQYF
>TRBJ2-7|TRBV11-2|TRBD1|-|15
TGTGCCAGCCGGTTCGGAGGGACAGGGAGGGACGAGCAGTACTTC
CASRFGGTGRDEQYF
>TRBJ2-1|TRBV5-4|-|-|13
TGTGCCAGCAGCTTGGCTGATTACAATGAGCAGTTCTTC
CASSLADYNEQFF
>TRBJ2-7|TRBV28|-|-|13
TGTGCCAGCAGTTTTCAGGGGCTCTACGAGCAGTACTTC
CASSFQGLYEQYF
>TRBJ2-1|TRBV6-4|TRBD2|once|14
TGTGCCAGCAGTTCCCTAGCGGCTGACAATGAGCAGTTCTTC
CASSSLAADNEQFF
>TRBJ2-7|TRBV2|TRBD2|-|16
TGTGCCAGCAGTCCTGGACTAGCGAAAGGGACCTACGAGCAGTACTTC
CASSPGLAKGTYEQYF
>TRBJ1-2|TRBV5-1|TRBD1|-|13
TGCGCCAGCAGCTTGACAGGGGTTAGTGGCTACACCTTC
CASSLTGVSGYTF
>TRBJ2-1|TRBV11-2|TRBD2|-|15
TGTGCCAGCAGCTTAAGTTTAGCGGGTGGCAATGAGCAGTTCTTC
CASSLSLAGGNEQFF
>TRBJ2-7|TRBV7-2|TRBD1|-|14
TGTGCCAGCAGCCTGGAACGGGACAGCTACGAGCAGTACTTC
CASSLERDSYEQYF
>TRBJ2-5|TRBV10-3|TRBD1|medium-sized|13
TGTGCCATCAGCTACGACAGGGAAGAGACCCAGTACTTC
CAISYDREETQYF
>TRBJ2-1|TRBV5-1|-|-|14
TGCGCCAGCAGCTTGGTGGGGGCGGACAATGAGCAGTTCTTC
CASSLVGADNEQFF
>TRBJ2-4|TRBV15|TRBD1|-|15
TGTGCCACCAGCAGCCGGGACAGTTCCAAAAACATTCAGTACTTC
CATSSRDSSKNIQYF
>TRBJ2-1|TRBV7-3|-|few|15
TGTGCCAGCAAACCCACGGCGGGGCTCGAGGGTGAGCAGTTCTTC
CASKPTAGLEGEQFF
>TRBJ2-1|TRBV7-6|-|-|16
TGTGCCAGCAGCCCCACGGGACAATCCTCCTACAATGAGCAGTTCTTC
CASSPTGQSSYNEQFF
>TRBJ2-7|TRBV11-2|TRBD2|-|15
TGTGCCAGCAGCTCCTTAGCGGGAGGGTCCGACGAGCAGTACTTC
CASSSLAGGSDEQYF
>TRBJ2-1|TRBV5-5|TRBD2|-|16
TGTGCCAGCAGCGACCTCACGGGCGGGAGGATGAATGAGCAGTTCTTC
CASSDLTGGRMNEQFF
>TRBJ2-7|TRBV6-6|TRBD1|-|13
TGTGCCAGCAGTCGGACAGGGAGCTACGAGCAGTACTTC
CASSRTGSYEQYF
>TRBJ2-1|TRBV5-8|TRBD2|-|17
TGTGCCAGCAGCTTGGGACTAGCGGGAAGCTCCTACAATGAGCAGTTCTTC
CASSLGLAGSSYNEQFF
>TRBJ2-7|TRBV9|TRBD2|-|14
TGTGCCAGCAGCGCCGGGACTAGGTTTCACGAGCAGTACTTC
CASSAGTRFHEQYF
>TRBJ2-5|TRBV6-4|TRBD2|-|17
TGTGCCAGCAGTGACTTAAAGGGCGGGAGGCCGCAAGAGACCCAGTACTTC
CASSDLKGGRPQETQYF
>TRBJ2-7|TRBV4-1|-|-|15
TGCGCCAGCAGCCCTCTTAGAGGGGCCTCCTACGAGCAGTACTTC
CASSPLRGASYEQYF
>TRBJ1-2|TRBV5-1|-|-|14
TGCGCCAGCAGCTTGCGGGGTCTTAACTATGGCTACACCTTC
CASSLRGLNYGYTF
>TRBJ2-5|TRBV6-5|-|once|14
TGTGCCAGCAGTTACGGGCTACTCCAAGAGACCCAGTACTTC
CASSYGLLQETQYF
>TRBJ2-5|TRBV28|-|-|14
TGTGCCAGCAGTTATTGGACTAATTCAGAGACCCAGTACTTC
CASSYWTNSETQYF
>TRBJ2-5|TRBV6-5|-|-|14
TGTGCCAGCAGTTCCGGGACTGGACAAGAGACCCAGTACTTC
CASSSGTGQETQYF
>TRBJ2-7|TRBV27|-|-|14
TGTGCCAGACCGGTAGGTACCCGGTCCTACGAGCAGTACTTC
CARPVGTRSYEQYF
>TRBJ2-5|TRBV19|TRBD2|-|14
TGTGCCAGCAAGGGGCGGGAGGATGTGGAGACCCAGTACTTC
CASKGREDVETQYF
>TRBJ1-3|TRBV4-3|-|-|13
TGCGCCAGCAGCGGCAACTTGGGAAACACCATATATTTT
CASSGNLGNTIYF
>TRBJ2-7|TRBV19|TRBD1|-|15
TGTGCCAGTAGTGTGTACGGGACAGGACCCTACGAGCAGTACTTC
CASSVYGTGPYEQYF
>TRBJ1-1|TRBV7-3|-|-|16
TGTGCCAGCAGTAAAGCCCGCCAGGGAGGGAACACTGAAGCTTTCTTT
CASSKARQGGNTEAFF
>TRBJ2-1|TRBV11-3|-|-|13
TGTGCCAGCAGCATGGACTTGGTCAATGAGCAGTTCTTC
CASSMDLVNEQFF
>TRBJ2-7|TRBV11-1|TRBD2|-|14
TGTGCCAGCAGCGTGACTAGCGGGACAGGGGAGCAGTACTTC
CASSVTSGTGEQYF